One sample yielded the 11 T cell receptor beta chains listed below, sequenced in a study of blood T cell repertoires in COVID-19. The assay was immunoSEQ multiplex PCR, and TCRdb's table has in-frame clones only and misses some. The data contain hundreds of thousands of clones, 86% of them singletons. What was sequenced was peripheral blood. These receptor sequences come from a woman in her twenties or thirties who had recovered from COVID-19.

V gene TRBV4-3 combines with J gene TRBJ2-5; the D gene is possibly TRBD1 (6 bases). Germline V gene data show CDR1 as LGHNA and CDR2 as YSLEER. The V end lost 5 bases, the J end lost 1 base, and 17 bases lay between the germline ends. The CDR3 sequence is 16 residues long. CDR3 bases: TGCGCCAGCAGCTTTGCCCCGGGACACAGCCAAGAGACCCAGTACTTC. It is translated as CASSFAPGHSQETQYF.

The J gene is TRBJ2-5, the V gene TRBV5-1; TRBD1 might be the D (5 bases). With 1 base removed from V and 5 bases from J, the gap between germline ends came to 18 bases. The CDR3 is 16 amino acids. Looked up from germline, CDR1 is SGHRS and CDR2 is YFSETQ. The CDR3 region has the DNA TGCGCCAGCAGCTTGAACCCCTCAGGGTCCGGGGAGACCCAGTACTTC. As protein: CASSLNPSGSGETQYF.

The chain couples TRBV11-3 to TRBJ2-7; 9 bases fit TRBD1. The CDR3 has 16 residues. Germline-derived CDR1 and CDR2 are SGHNT and YENEEA. Trimming cost V 2 bases and J 7 bases; bases outside gene matches: 12. The CDR3 DNA follows: TGTGCCAGCAGCTTATCGTGGACAGGGGAATTTGAGGAGCAGTACTTC. Translation: CASSLSWTGEFEEQYF. Using reference TRBV11-3 and TRBJ2-7 for the parts outside the CDR3, the full variable domain is EAGVVQSPRYKIIEKKQPVAFWCNPISGHNTLYWYLQNLGQGPELLIRYENEEAVDDSQLPKDRFSAERLKGVDSTLKIQPAELGDSAVYLCASSLSWTGEFEEQYFGPGTRLTVT.

The chain employs TRBV7-9 and TRBJ1-1; D is unresolved. Trimming left V 5 bases short and J 11 bases short, with 12 bases between. The CDR3 contains 11 residues. The germline CDR1 and CDR2 sequences are SEHNR and FQNEAQ (reference sequence). CDR3 nucleotide sequence: TGTGCCAGCAGCCCCGTTCCACGGGCTTTCTTT. Translating gives CASSPVPRAFF.

The chain joins TRBV6-6 to TRBJ1-5; weak D call: TRBD1 (6 bases). The ends were cut back, 6 bases at V and 0 bases at J, with 9 bases in the middle. The CDR3 has 14 amino acids. Germline CDR1 is MNHNY and CDR2 is SVGAGI (reference sequence). The CDR3 reads CASRGAVSNQPQHF. The DNA of the CDR3 is TGTGCCAGCAGGGGGGCGGTTAGCAATCAGCCCCAGCATTTT.

This chain joins TRBV5-8 and TRBJ1-5; no definite D call. Germline V gene sequence: CDR1 SGHTS, CDR2 YDEGEE. The V end lost 0 bases, the J end lost 9 bases, and 7 bases lay between the germline ends. The CDR3 is 12 amino acids. DNA for the CDR3: TGTGCCAGCAGCTTGGCAGGTCGGCCCCAGCATTTT. It codes for CASSLAGRPQHF. Supplemented by reference TRBV5-8 and TRBJ1-5, the full variable domain reads EAGVTQSPTHLIKTRGQQATLRCSPISGHTSVYWYQQALGLGLQFLLWYDEGEERNRGNFPPRFSGRQFPNYSSELNVNALELEDSALYLCASSLAGRPQHFGDGTRLSIL.

Worth noting for this clone: Compared with germline, one end of the junction differs, possibly owing to a read error. This chain joins TRBV7-7 and TRBJ2-1, with D unclear. Germline V gives CDR1 SSHAT, CDR2 FNYEAQ (reference sequence). This CDR3 region has 15 residues. The chain's CDR3 is CASSSGPFRENEQFF. CDR3 nucleotides: TGTGCTAGCAGCTCGGGTCCTTTCCGCGAAAATGAGCAGTTCTTC. Full variable domain (missing parts from reference TRBV7-7 and TRBJ2-1): GAGVSQSPRYKVTKRGQDVTLRCDPISSHATLYWYQQALGQGPEFLTYFNYEAQPDKSGLPSDRFSAERPEGSISTLTIQRTEQRDSAMYRCASSSGPFRENEQFFGPGTRLTVL.

The gene calls are TRBV30 and TRBJ1-5; TRBD1 is a possible D gene (6 bases). Germline V lookup: CDR1 GTSNPN, CDR2 SVGIG (reference sequence). V was clipped by 2 bases and J by 4 bases, with 9 bases between them. This CDR3 has 13 amino acids. The CDR3 nucleotides read TGTGCCTGGAGTCAGGGGATTAATCAGCCCCAGCATTTT. Translating gives CAWSQGINQPQHF.

V and J are TRBV24-1 and TRBJ2-1; D may be TRBD2 (6 bases). In germline, CDR1 is KGHDR, CDR2 SFDVKD. CDR3 length equals 12 residues. Trimming left V 5 bases short and J 7 bases short, with 8 bases between. The CDR3: CATSGGENEQFF. CDR3 nucleotides: TGTGCCACCAGTGGGGGGGAAAATGAGCAGTTCTTC.

The rearrangement joins TRBV7-9 to TRBJ1-2, with D hard to call. The CDR3 has 16 amino acids. V was pared by 2 bases and J by 7 bases, with 20 bases between. Per germline, CDR1 SEHNR and CDR2 FQNEAQ (reference sequence). The CDR3 region has the DNA TGTGCCAGCAGCTTACCAAAGGACTGGGAGTCGGTTGGCTACACCTTC. Residues: CASSLPKDWESVGYTF.

V is TRBV29-1 and J is TRBJ2-1, with 10 bases aligning to TRBD1. This CDR3 has 14 amino acids. V dropped 6 bases and J dropped 6; count of bases not matched to a gene: 8. CDR1 SQVTM and CDR2 ANQGSEA come from the germline V gene. As DNA, the CDR3 is TGCAGCGTAACCGGGACAGGGGCGCCCAATGAGCAGTTCTTC. It codes for CSVTGTGAPNEQFF.